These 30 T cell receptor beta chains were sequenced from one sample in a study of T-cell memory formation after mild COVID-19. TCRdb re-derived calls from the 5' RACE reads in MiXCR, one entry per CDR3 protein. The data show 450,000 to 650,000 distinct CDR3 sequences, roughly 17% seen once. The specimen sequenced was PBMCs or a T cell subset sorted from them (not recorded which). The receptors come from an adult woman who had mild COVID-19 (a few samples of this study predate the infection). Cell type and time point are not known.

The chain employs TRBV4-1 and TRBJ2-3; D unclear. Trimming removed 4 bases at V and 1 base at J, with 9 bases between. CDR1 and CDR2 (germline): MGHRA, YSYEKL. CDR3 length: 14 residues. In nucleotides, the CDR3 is TGCGCCAGCAGCCGACCCCGGGGCACAGATACGCAGTATTTT. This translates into CASSRPRGTDTQYF.

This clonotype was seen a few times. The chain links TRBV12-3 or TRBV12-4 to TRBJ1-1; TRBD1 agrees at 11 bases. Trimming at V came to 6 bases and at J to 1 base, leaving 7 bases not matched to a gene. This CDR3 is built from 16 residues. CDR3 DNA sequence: TGTGCCAGCAGATCCGGACAGGGGGCCAAGAACACTGAAGCTTTCTTT. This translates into CASRSGQGAKNTEAFF.

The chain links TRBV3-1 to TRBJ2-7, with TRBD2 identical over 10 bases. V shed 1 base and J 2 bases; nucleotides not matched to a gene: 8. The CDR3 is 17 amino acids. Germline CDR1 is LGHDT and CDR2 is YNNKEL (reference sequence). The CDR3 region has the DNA TGTGCCAGCAGCCAAGGGTGGACTAGCGGACTTCCCTACGAGCAGTACTTC. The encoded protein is CASSQGWTSGLPYEQYF.

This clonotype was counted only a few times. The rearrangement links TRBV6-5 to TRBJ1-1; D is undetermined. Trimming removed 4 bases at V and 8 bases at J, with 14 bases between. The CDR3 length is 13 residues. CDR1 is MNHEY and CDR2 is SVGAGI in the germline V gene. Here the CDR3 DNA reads TGTGCCAGCAGTTCCCTTCTGGTACGGGAAGCTTTCTTT. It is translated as CASSSLLVREAFF.

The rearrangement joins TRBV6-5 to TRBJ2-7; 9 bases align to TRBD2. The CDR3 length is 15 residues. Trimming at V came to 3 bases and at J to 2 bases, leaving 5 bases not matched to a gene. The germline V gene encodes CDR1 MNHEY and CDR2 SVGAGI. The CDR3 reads CASSYMAGGPYEQYF. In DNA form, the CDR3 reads TGTGCCAGCAGTTATATGGCGGGAGGGCCCTACGAGCAGTACTTC.

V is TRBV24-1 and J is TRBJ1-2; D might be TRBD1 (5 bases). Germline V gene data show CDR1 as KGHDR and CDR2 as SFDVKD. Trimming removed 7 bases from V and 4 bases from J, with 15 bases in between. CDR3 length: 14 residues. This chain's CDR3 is CATSRSEGRYGYTF. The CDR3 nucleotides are TGTGCCACCAGCCGTAGTGAGGGACGCTATGGCTACACCTTC.

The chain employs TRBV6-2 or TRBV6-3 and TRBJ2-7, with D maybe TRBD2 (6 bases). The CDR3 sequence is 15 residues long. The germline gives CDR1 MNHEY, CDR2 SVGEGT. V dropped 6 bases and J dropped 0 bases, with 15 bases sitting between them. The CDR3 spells CASRDTAGLSYEQYF. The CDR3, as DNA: TGTGCCAGCAGGGACACAGCGGGCCTCTCCTACGAGCAGTACTTC.

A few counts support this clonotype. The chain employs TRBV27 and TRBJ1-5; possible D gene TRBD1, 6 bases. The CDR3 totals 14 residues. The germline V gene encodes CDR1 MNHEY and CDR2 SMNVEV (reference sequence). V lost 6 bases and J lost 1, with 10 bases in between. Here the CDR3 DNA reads TGTGCCAGCAGGGGCGGACAGAGCAATCAGCCCCAGCATTTT. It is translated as CASRGGQSNQPQHF.

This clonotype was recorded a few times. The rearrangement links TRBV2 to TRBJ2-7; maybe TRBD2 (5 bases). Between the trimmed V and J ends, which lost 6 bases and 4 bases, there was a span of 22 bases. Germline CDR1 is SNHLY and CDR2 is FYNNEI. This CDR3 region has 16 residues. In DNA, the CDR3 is TGTGCCAGCAGGAAAAATTGGGAGCCTCAGAAATACGAGCAGTACTTC. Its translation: CASRKNWEPQKYEQYF.

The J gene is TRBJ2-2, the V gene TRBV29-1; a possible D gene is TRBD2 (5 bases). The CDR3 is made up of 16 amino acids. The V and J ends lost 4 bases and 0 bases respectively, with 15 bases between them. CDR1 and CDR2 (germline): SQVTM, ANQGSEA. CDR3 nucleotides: TGCAGCGTTGGCTTAGAGGCGGGCCCGAACACCGGGGAGCTGTTTTTT. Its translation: CSVGLEAGPNTGELFF.

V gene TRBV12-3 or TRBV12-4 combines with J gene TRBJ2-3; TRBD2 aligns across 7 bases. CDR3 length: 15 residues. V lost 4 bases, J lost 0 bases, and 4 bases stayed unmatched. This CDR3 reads CASSSLADSTDTQYF. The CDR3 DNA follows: TGTGCCAGCAGTTCTCTAGCGGATAGCACAGATACGCAGTATTTT.

The CDR3 sequence: CASSLVPGSSGNTIYF. The CDR3, as DNA: TGCGCCAGCAGCTTGGTTCCCGGCAGCTCTGGAAACACCATATATTTT. The chain has TRBV5-1 and TRBJ1-3; D is unclear. The V end was cut by 0 bases, the J end by 0 bases, with 10 bases between. This CDR3 has 16 amino acids. CDR1 and CDR2 from the germline V gene are SGHRS and YFSETQ.

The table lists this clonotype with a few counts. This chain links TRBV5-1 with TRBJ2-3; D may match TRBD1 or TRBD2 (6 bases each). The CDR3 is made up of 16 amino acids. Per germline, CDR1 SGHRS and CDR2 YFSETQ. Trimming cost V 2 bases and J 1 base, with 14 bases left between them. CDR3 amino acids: CASSLSGEARTDTQYF. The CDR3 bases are TGCGCCAGCAGCTTATCAGGGGAGGCCCGCACAGATACGCAGTATTTT.

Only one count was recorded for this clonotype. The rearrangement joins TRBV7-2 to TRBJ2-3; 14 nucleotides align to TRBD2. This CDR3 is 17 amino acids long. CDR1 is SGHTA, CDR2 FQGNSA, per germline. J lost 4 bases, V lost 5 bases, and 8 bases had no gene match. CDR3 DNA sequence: TGTGCCAGCAGCCTGACTAGCGGGAGGGCCGAGGCAGATACGCAGTATTTT. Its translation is CASSLTSGRAEADTQYF.

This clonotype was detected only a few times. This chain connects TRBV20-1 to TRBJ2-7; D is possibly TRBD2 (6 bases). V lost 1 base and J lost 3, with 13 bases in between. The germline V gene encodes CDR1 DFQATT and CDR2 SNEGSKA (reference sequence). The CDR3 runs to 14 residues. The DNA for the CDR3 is TGCAGTGCTAGAGTGGGAGGATACGGCTACGAGCAGTACTTC. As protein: CSARVGGYGYEQYF.

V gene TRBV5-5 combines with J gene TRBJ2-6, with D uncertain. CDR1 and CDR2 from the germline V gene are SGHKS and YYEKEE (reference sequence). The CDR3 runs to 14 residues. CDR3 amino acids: CAYSEVSGANVLTF. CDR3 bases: TGTGCTTACTCAGAAGTCTCTGGGGCCAACGTCCTGACTTTC.

The DNA of the CDR3 is TGTGCCAGTAGTATGATCTTGGGTTTCACAGATACGCAGTATTTT. Its translation: CASSMILGFTDTQYF. The chain recombines TRBV19 with TRBJ2-3; D remains unclear. Trimming stripped 3 bases from V and 2 bases from J, with 12 bases between. CDR1 LNHDA and CDR2 SQIVND come from the germline V gene (reference sequence). This CDR3 spans 15 amino acids.

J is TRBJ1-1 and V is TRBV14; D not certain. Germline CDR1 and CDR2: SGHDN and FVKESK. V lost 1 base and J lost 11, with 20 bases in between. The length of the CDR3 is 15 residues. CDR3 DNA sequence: TGTGCCAGCAGCCAAGCCCTCGGGTCAGGCGGAAGGGCTTTCTTT. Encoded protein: CASSQALGSGGRAFF.

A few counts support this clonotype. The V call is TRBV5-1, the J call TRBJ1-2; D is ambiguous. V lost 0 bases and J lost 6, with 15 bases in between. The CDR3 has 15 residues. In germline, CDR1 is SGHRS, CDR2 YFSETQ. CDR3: CASSLVTLSADGYTF. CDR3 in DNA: TGCGCCAGCAGCTTGGTTACGCTCTCAGCGGATGGCTACACCTTC.

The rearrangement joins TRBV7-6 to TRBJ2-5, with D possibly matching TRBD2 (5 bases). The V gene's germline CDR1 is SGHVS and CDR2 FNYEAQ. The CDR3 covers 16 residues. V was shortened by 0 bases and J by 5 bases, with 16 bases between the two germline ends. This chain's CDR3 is CASSLAPLVPVETQYF. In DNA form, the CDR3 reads TGTGCCAGCAGCTTAGCCCCACTAGTTCCCGTCGAGACCCAGTACTTC.

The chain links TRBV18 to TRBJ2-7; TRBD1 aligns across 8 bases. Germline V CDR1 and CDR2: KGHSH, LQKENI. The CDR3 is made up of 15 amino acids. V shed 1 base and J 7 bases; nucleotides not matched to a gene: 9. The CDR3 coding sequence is TGTGCCAGCTCACCACGGAACAGGGGGAAAGAGGAGCAGTACTTC. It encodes CASSPRNRGKEEQYF. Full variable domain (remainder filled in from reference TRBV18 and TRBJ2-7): NAGVMQNPRHLVRRRGQEARLRCSPMKGHSHVYWYRQLPEEGLKFMVYLQKENIIDESGMPKERFSAEFPKEGPSILRIQQVVRGDSAAYFCASSPRNRGKEEQYFGPGTRLTVT.

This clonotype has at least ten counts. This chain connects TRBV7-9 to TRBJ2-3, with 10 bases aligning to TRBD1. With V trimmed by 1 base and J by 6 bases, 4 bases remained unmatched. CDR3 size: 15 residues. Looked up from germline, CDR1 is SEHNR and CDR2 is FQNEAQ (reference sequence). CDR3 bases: TGTGCCAGCAGCTTAGTGACAGGGGGCAAGGATACGCAGTATTTT. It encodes CASSLVTGGKDTQYF.

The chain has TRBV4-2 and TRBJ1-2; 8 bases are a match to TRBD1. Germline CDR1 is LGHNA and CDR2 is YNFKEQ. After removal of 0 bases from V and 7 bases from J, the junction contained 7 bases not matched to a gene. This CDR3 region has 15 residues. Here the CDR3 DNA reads TGTGCCAGCAGCCAAGAAAGGGGACAGGTCATTGGCTACACCTTC. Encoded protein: CASSQERGQVIGYTF.

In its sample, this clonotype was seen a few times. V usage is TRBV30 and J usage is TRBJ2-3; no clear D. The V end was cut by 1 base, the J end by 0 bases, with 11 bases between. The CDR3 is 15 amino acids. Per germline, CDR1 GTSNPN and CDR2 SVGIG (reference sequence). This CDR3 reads CAWSGGLASTDTQYF. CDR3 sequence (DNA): TGTGCCTGGAGTGGGGGTTTGGCGAGCACAGATACGCAGTATTTT.

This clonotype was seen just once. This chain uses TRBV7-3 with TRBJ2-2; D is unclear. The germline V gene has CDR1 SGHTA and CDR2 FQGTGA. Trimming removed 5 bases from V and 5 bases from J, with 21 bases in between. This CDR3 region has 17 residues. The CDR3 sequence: CASSRIGGPKQTGELFF. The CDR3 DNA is TGTGCCAGCAGCCGGATCGGCGGCCCCAAACAGACCGGGGAGCTGTTTTTT.

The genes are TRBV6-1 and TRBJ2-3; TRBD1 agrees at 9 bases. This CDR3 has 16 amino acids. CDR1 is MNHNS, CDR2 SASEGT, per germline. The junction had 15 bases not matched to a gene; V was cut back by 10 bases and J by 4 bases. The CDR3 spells CAIRKRGTGWADTQYF. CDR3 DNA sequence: TGTGCCATCAGGAAAAGGGGGACAGGGTGGGCAGATACGCAGTATTTT.

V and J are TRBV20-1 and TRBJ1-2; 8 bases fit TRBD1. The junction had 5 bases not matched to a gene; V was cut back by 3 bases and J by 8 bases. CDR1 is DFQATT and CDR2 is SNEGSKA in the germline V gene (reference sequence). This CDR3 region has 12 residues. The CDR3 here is CSASQGAEGYTF. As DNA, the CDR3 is TGCAGTGCTAGCCAGGGGGCGGAAGGCTACACCTTC.

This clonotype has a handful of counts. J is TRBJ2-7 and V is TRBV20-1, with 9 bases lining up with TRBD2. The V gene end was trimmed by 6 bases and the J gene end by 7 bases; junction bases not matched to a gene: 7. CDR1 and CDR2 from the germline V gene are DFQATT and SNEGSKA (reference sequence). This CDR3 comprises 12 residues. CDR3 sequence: CSAERGVTEQYF. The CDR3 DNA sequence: TGCAGTGCGGAGCGGGGGGTTACTGAGCAGTACTTC.

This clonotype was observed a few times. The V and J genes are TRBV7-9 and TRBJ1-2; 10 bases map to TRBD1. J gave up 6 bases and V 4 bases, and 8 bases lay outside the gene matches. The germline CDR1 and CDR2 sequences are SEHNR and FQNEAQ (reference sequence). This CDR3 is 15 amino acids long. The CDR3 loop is CASSSPDRGLDGYTF. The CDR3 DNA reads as TGTGCCAGCAGCTCCCCCGACAGGGGGCTGGATGGCTACACCTTC. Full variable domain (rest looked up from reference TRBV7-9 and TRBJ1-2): DTGVSQNPRHKITKRGQNVTFRCDPISEHNRLYWYRQTLGQGPEFLTYFQNEAQLEKSRLLSDRFSAERPKGSFSTLEIQRTEQGDSAMYLCASSSPDRGLDGYTFGSGTRLTVV.

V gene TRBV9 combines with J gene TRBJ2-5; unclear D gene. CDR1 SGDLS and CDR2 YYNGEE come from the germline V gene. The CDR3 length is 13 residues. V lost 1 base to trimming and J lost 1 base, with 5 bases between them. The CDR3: CASSVSSQETQYF. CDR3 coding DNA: TGTGCCAGCAGCGTATCGTCCCAAGAGACCCAGTACTTC.